This T cell receptor (beta chain) was captured by sequencing in a study of PD-1 blockade in classical Hodgkin lymphoma. Study-level points and caveats: In CD4+ cells, TCR diversity went up significantly by C4D1, but in CD8+ cells it did not.

With regard to this clone: As yet, its antigen is unknown.

Clones were sequenced by immunoSEQ multiplex PCR, and TCRdb holds only the in-frame ones, with some missing. Here the sample spans about 46,000 clones, over 70% being singletons. Germline assignment: CDR1 LNHDA and CDR2 SQIVND (reference sequence). Between the trimmed V and J ends, which lost 0 bases and 1 base, there was a span of 11 bases. This CDR3 has 16 residues. Brentuximab vedotin exposure varied, and every patient relapsed after autologous stem cell transplantation. This receptor was taken from a human donor with classical Hodgkin lymphoma. The rearrangement uses TRBV19 and TRBJ2-3, with D possibly matching TRBD2 (6 bases). The sample here was peripheral blood mononuclear cells (PBMCs), taken before the second cycle of nivolumab. DNA of the CDR3: TGTGCCAGTAGTATAGATCGCGGGGCAGGCACAGATACGCAGTATTTT. It yields the protein CASSIDRGAGTDTQYF.